The subject of this entry is one T cell receptor (beta chain). This specimen belongs to a study of blood T cell repertoires in COVID-19. Turning to the study itself: Samples came from the United States, Italy and Spain, spanning acute and convalescent COVID-19. Sources were T cells, B-cell-depleted T cells, or PBMCs; the material itself was cDNA or gDNA.

Measured with immunoSEQ multiplex PCR; TCRdb has only the in-frame clones, and not every one. The table has more than 200,000 clones, approximately 85% seen once; the top ten hold over 7%. The CDR3 runs to 15 residues. V lost 5 bases, J lost 5 bases, and 11 bases stayed unmatched. The V gene's germline CDR1 is SEHNR and CDR2 FQNEAQ (reference sequence). It was during active infection that Seattle patients were enrolled and then longitudinally followed. The sequence was obtained from an elderly woman with COVID-19, enrolled during active disease. The sample was peripheral blood. The chain has TRBV7-9 and TRBJ2-7, with 8 bases aligning to TRBD2. The CDR3 here is CASSPRQRERNEQYF. In DNA, the CDR3 is TGTGCCAGCAGCCCTCGCCAGCGGGAGCGAAACGAGCAGTACTTC. Together with reference TRBV7-9 and TRBJ2-7, the CDR3 gives the full variable domain: DTGVSQNPRHKITKRGQNVTFRCDPISEHNRLYWYRQTLGQGPEFLTYFQNEAQLEKSRLLSDRFSAERPKGSFSTLEIQRTEQGDSAMYLCASSPRQRERNEQYFGPGTRLTVT.